This T cell receptor beta chain comes out of a study of spatial heterogeneity in lung cancer. As for the study in general: Sequencing consistently turned up more beta-chain sequences than alpha-chain sequences. Each distinct TCR and UMI combination averaged more than ten appearances in raw reads.

Germline V CDR1 and CDR2: DFQATT, SNEGSKA (reference sequence). Trimming took 5 bases from V and 4 from J; bases not matched to a gene: 3. The CDR3 loop spans 13 amino acids. The study, taken as a whole, reports: How many expanded intratumoral alpha and beta TCRs were present tracked the tumor mutation count, which was a count of nonsynonymous mutations.

Unique molecular identifiers tagged every individual TCR cDNA molecule. TCRdb re-called the 5' RACE reads with MiXCR, one entry per CDR3 protein. The sample lists about 100,000 distinct CDR3 sequences; about 4.6% were seen once. This clonotype has at least ten counts. Its antigen is unknown. The time point denotes: sample taken at primary tumor resection. The donors, around 71 patients with untreated early-stage non-small cell lung cancer, provided the samples. Here the sequenced sample was lung tumor tissue, taken at surgery. This clonotype was obtained from a male donor with early-stage non-small cell lung cancer. This chain joins TRBV20-1 and TRBJ2-3; 10 nucleotides match TRBD2. The CDR3 reads CSAPTSGSDTQYF. CDR3 DNA sequence: TGCAGTGCTCCGACTAGCGGGTCAGATACGCAGTATTTT.